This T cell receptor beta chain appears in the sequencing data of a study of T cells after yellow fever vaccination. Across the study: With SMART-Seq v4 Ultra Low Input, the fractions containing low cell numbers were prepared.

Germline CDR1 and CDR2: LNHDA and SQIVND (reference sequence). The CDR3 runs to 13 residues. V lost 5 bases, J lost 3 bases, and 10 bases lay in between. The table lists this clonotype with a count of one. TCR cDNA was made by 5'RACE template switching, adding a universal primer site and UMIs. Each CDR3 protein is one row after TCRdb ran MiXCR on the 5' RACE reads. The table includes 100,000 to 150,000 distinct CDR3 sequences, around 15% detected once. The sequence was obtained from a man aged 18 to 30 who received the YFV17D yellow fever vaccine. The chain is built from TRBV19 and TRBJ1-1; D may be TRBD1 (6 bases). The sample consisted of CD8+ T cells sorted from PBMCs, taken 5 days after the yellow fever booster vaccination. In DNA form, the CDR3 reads TGTGCCAGTAGTCTCAGGGGAGACACTGAAGCTTTCTTT. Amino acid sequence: CASSLRGDTEAFF.